These T cell receptor beta chains were read from a single sample in a study of T cell repertoires in aging, cancer and after chemotherapy. TCRdb analysed the multiplex PCR reads with MiXCR anew, one entry per CDR3 protein. Here the sample spans 1,300 or so distinct CDR3 sequences, 29% being singletons. The sequencing input was blood. Source of these receptors: a human donor with a solid tumor. CDR3s include the opening cysteine and the closing phenylalanine or tryptophan. The order of the fields is V gene, J gene, CDR3 length, D gene, clone size, CDR3 protein, CDR3 DNA. The D gene is left open where the match is weak. Size is stated for part of the rows, as once, few or many counts, or as a class when the clone is expanded.

>TRBV18|TRBJ1-1|15|TRBD1|.
CASSLDRARNTEAFF
TGTGCCAGCTCCCTGGACAGGGCGAGGAACACTGAAGCTTTCTTT
>TRBV6-6|TRBJ1-1|13|TRBD1|few
CASSTGQGAEAFF
TGTGCCAGCAGTACGGGGCAGGGGGCTGAAGCTTTCTTT
>TRBV6-2/TRBV6-3|TRBJ1-1|15|TRBD1|.
CASSYSGQGDTEAFF
TGTGCCAGCAGTTACTCGGGACAGGGGGACACTGAAGCTTTCTTT
>TRBV27|TRBJ2-1|11|.|large
CASRGPNEQFF
TGTGCCAGCAGGGGACCGAATGAGCAGTTCTTC
>TRBV6-5|TRBJ1-1|14|.|few
CASSYDFMNTEAFF
TGTGCCAGCAGTTACGACTTTATGAACACTGAAGCTTTCTTT
>TRBV30|TRBJ1-2|13|TRBD1|large
CAWSVGQGYGYTF
TGTGCCTGGAGTGTGGGACAGGGATATGGCTACACCTTC
>TRBV7-9|TRBJ1-6|15|.|.
CASSLRGLMGSPLHF
TGTGCCAGCAGTTTAAGGGGGTTAATGGGTTCACCCCTCCACTTT
>TRBV19|TRBJ1-4|17|TRBD1|few
CASSTRLDRGRREKLFF
TGTGCCAGTAGTACTCGCCTCGACAGGGGCAGGAGAGAAAAACTGTTTTTT
>TRBV7-2|TRBJ2-1|15|TRBD2|.
CASSSFTSGSDEQFF
TGTGCCAGCAGCTCTTTTACTAGCGGGTCGGATGAGCAGTTCTTC
>TRBV5-5|TRBJ1-1|15|.|.
CASSLTNIDNTEAFF
TGTGCCAGCAGCTTGACAAACATAGACAACACTGAAGCTTTCTTT
>TRBV7-2|TRBJ1-2|15|TRBD1|.
CASSLTPGQGYGYTF
TGTGCCAGCAGCTTAACCCCGGGACAGGGCTATGGCTACACCTTC
>TRBV6-5|TRBJ2-5|16|.|large
CASSYSGSGVQETQYF
TGTGCCAGCAGTTACTCAGGTAGCGGAGTACAAGAGACCCAGTACTTC
>TRBV6-5|TRBJ1-6|18|TRBD1|.
CASSYFRTGKTFNSPLHF
TGTGCCAGCAGTTACTTCCGGACAGGAAAAACCTTCAATTCACCCCTCCACTTT
>TRBV30|TRBJ2-7|15|.|large
CAWSVGGGNSYEQYF
TGTGCCTGGAGTGTAGGGGGCGGGAATTCCTACGAGCAGTACTTC
>TRBV27|TRBJ2-3|16|TRBD2|.
CASSLGSGGGPDTQYF
TGTGCCAGCAGTTTGGGGAGCGGGGGGGGCCCAGATACGCAGTATTTT
>TRBV7-9|TRBJ1-2|18|.|.
CASSQDWGAEGETDGYTF
TGTGCCAGCAGCCAAGATTGGGGGGCCGAAGGGGAAACCGATGGCTACACCTTC
>TRBV4-1|TRBJ2-2|15|.|.
CASSQEGKSSGELFF
TGCGCCAGCAGCCAAGAGGGCAAGTCATCCGGGGAGCTGTTTTTT
>TRBV18|TRBJ2-6|15|TRBD1|.
CGSFRQGSGANVLTF
TGTGGCAGCTTCAGACAGGGCTCTGGGGCCAACGTCCTGACTTTC
>TRBV6-1|TRBJ1-2|14|.|large
CASKGDWTDPGYTF
TGTGCCAGCAAGGGAGACTGGACAGATCCTGGCTACACCTTC
>TRBV7-2|TRBJ2-2|20|TRBD2|once
CASSLAFGGAGWPHTGELFF
TGTGCCAGCAGCTTAGCGTTCGGGGGGGCCGGGTGGCCGCACACCGGGGAGCTGTTTTTT
>TRBV5-4|TRBJ2-7|14|TRBD2|few
CASSLRGGSYEQYF
TGTGCCAGCAGCTTGAGGGGAGGGTCCTACGAGCAGTACTTC
>TRBV6-5|TRBJ2-7|18|.|large
CASSVVGGGVAGIYEQYF
TGTGCCAGCAGCGTCGTAGGGGGCGGAGTAGCGGGAATCTACGAGCAGTACTTC
>TRBV20-1|TRBJ1-1|13|.|.
CSAAWGARVEAFF
TGCAGTGCCGCATGGGGGGCGCGTGTTGAAGCTTTCTTT
>TRBV7-2|TRBJ1-1|14|.|few
CASSPPPHNTEAFF
TGTGCCAGCAGCCCGCCCCCACACAACACTGAAGCTTTCTTT
>TRBV30|TRBJ1-6|17|.|.
CAWSVGAEYYLNSPLHF
TGTGCCTGGAGTGTAGGGGCAGAATACTATCTTAATTCACCCCTCCACTTT
>TRBV6-5|TRBJ1-1|18|.|.
CARSYSPFSMVTNTEAFF
TGTGCCAGAAGTTACTCGCCATTTTCCATGGTTACGAACACTGAAGCTTTCTTT
>TRBV20-1|TRBJ2-7|16|.|.
CSARDQGDTSSYEQYF
TGCAGTGCTAGAGATCAAGGGGACACCTCCTCCTACGAGCAGTACTTC
>TRBV19|TRBJ1-1|15|TRBD1|few
CASSTYRDRGTEAFF
TGTGCCAGTAGTACATACCGGGACAGGGGGACAGAGGCTTTCTTT
>TRBV13|TRBJ2-7|13|.|.
CASSSGTYYEQYF
TGTGCCAGCAGCTCCGGGACTTACTACGAGCAGTACTTC
>TRBV12-3/TRBV12-4|TRBJ2-1|15|.|.
CASSLTGRTYNEQFF
TGTGCCAGCAGTTTGACAGGACGGACATACAATGAGCAGTTCTTC
>TRBV20-1|TRBJ2-3|15|TRBD2|few
CSARGRLAATDTQYF
TGCAGTGCTAGGGGACGACTAGCGGCCACAGATACGCAGTATTTT